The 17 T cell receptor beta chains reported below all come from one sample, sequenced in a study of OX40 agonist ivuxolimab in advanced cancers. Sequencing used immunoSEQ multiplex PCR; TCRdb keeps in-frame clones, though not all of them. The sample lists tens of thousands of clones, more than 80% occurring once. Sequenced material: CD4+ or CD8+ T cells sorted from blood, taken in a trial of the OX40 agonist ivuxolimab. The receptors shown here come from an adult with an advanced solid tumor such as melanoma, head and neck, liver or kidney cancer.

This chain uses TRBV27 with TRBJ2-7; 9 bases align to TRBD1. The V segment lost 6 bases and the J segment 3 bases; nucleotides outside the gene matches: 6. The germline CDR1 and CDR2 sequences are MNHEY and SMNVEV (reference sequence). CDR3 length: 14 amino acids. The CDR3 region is CASSVTGGGYEQYF. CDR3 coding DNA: TGTGCCAGCAGCGTGACAGGGGGTGGCTACGAGCAGTACTTC.

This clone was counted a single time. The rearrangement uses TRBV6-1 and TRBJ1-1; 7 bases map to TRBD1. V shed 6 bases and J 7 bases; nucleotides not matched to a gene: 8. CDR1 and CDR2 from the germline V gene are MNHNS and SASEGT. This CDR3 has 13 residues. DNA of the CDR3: TGTGCCAGCAGCGGGTGGGACAGCATTGAAGCTTTCTTT. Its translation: CASSGWDSIEAFF.

The CDR3 DNA sequence: TGCGCCAGCAGCCAAGAAGCGGGGCCCCAGCCCCAGCATTTT. Its protein is CASSQEAGPQPQHF. This chain uses TRBV4-1 with TRBJ1-5; D perhaps matches TRBD1 (5 bases). The germline V gene encodes CDR1 MGHRA and CDR2 YSYEKL. This CDR3 contains 14 residues. V lost 0 bases, J lost 7 bases, and 10 bases lay in between.

The CDR3 is CASQSGGAYTF. Here the CDR3 DNA reads TGTGCCAGTCAGTCAGGGGGCGCTTACACCTTC. The rearrangement joins TRBV19 to TRBJ1-2, with 8 bases matching TRBD1. The germline V gene has CDR1 LNHDA and CDR2 SQIVND (reference sequence). J lost 11 bases, V lost 8 bases, and 7 bases had no gene match. The CDR3 totals 11 residues.

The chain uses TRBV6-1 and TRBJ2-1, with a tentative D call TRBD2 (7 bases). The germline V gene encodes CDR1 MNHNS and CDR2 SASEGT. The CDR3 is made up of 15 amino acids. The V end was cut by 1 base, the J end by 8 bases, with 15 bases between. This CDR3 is CASSEVGGGAHEQFF. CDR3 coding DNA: TGTGCCAGCAGTGAAGTGGGAGGGGGGGCCCATGAGCAGTTCTTC.

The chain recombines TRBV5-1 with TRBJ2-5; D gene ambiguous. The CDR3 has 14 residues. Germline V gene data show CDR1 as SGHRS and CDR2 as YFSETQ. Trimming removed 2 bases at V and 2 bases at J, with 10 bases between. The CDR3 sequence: CASSLVAAQETQYF. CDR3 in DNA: TGCGCCAGCAGCTTAGTTGCCGCGCAAGAGACCCAGTACTTC.

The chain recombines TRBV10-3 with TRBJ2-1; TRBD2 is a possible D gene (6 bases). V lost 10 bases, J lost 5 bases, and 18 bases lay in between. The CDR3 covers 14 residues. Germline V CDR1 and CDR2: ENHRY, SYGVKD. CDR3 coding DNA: TGTGCCAGCGCCTTGGCTTCGGGGGACAATGAGCAGTTCTTC. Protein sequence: CASALASGDNEQFF.

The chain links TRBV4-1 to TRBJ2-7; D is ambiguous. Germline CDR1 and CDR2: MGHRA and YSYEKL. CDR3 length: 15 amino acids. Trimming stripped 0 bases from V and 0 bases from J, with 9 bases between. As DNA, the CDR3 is TGCGCCAGCAGCCAAGACGAAAGTTACTCCTACGAGCAGTACTTC. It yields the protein CASSQDESYSYEQYF.

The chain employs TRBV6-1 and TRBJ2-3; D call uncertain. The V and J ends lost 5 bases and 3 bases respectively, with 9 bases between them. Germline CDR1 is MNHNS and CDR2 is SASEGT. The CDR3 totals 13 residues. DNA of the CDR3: TGTGCCAGCAGTCCTGTGGTGACAGATACGCAGTATTTT. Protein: CASSPVVTDTQYF.

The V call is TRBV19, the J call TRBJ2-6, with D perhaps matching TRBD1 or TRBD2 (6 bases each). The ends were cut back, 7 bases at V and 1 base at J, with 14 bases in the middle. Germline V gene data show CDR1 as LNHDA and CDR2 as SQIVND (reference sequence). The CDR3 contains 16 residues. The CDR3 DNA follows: TGTGCCAGTACCCTAGGGGGGCGGTCTGGGGCCAACGTCCTGACTTTC. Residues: CASTLGGRSGANVLTF. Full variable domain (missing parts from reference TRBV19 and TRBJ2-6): DGGITQSPKYLFRKEGQNVTLSCEQNLNHDAMYWYRQDPGQGLRLIYYSQIVNDFQKGDIAEGYSVSREKKESFPLTVTSAQKNPTAFYLCASTLGGRSGANVLTFGAGSRLTVL.

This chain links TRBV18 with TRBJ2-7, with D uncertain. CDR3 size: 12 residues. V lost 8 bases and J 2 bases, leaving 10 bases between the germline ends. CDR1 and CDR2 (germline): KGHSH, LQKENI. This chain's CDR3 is CASADGAYEQYF. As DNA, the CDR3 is TGTGCCAGCGCGGACGGAGCCTACGAGCAGTACTTC.

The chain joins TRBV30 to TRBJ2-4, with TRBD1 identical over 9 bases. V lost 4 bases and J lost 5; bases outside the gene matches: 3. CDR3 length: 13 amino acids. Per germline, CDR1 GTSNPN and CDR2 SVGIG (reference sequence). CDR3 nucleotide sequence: TGTGCCTGGAACAGGGGGCCCCAAAACATTCAGTACTTC. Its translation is CAWNRGPQNIQYF. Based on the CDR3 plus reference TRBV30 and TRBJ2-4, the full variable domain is SQTIHQWPATLVQPVGSPLSLECTVEGTSNPNLYWYRQAAGRGLQLLFYSVGIGQISSEVPQNLSASRPQDRQFILSSKKLLLSDSGFYLCAWNRGPQNIQYFGAGTRLSVL.

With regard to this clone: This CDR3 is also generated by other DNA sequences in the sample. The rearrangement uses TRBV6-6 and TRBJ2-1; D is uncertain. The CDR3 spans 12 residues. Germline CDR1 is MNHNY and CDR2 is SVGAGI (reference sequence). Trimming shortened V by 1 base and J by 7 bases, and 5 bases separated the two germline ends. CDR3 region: CASSYLGNEQFF. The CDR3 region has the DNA TGTGCCAGCAGTTACTTAGGGAATGAGCAGTTCTTC.

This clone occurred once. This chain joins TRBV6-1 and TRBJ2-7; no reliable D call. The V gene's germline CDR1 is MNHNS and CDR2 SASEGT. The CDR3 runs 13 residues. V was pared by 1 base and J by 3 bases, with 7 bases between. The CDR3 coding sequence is TGTGCCAGCAGTGAAGGGGTTTACTACGAGCAGTACTTC. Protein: CASSEGVYYEQYF.

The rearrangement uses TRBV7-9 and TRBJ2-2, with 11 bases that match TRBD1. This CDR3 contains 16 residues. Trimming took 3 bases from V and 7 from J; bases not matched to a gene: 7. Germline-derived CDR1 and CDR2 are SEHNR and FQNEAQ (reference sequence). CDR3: CASSFPGQGDIGELFF. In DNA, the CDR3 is TGTGCCAGCAGCTTCCCGGGACAGGGGGATATCGGGGAGCTGTTTTTT.

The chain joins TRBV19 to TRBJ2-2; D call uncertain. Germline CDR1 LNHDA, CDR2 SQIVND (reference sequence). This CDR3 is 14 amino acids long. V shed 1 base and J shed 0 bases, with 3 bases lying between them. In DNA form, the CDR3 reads TGTGCCAGTAGTATAGGGGCGAACACCGGGGAGCTGTTTTTT. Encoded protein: CASSIGANTGELFF. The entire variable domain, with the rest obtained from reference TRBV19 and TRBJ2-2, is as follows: DGGITQSPKYLFRKEGQNVTLSCEQNLNHDAMYWYRQDPGQGLRLIYYSQIVNDFQKGDIAEGYSVSREKKESFPLTVTSAQKNPTAFYLCASSIGANTGELFFGEGSRLTVL.

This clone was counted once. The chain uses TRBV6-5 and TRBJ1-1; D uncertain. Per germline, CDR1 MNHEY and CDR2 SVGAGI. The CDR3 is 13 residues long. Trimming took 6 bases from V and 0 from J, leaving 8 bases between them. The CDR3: CASRPGVNTEAFF. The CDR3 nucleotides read TGTGCCAGCAGGCCGGGAGTGAACACTGAAGCTTTCTTT.